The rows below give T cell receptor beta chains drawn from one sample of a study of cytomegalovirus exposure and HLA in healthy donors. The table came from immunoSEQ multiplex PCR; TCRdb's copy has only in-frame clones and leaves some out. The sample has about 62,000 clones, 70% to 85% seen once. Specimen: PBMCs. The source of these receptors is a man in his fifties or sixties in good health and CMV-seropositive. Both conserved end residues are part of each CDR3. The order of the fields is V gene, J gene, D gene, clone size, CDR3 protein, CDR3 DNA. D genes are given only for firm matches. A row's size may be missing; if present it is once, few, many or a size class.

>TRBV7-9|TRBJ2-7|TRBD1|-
CASSSRTGSLDEQYF
TGTGCCAGCAGCTCAAGGACAGGGAGCTTGGACGAGCAGTACTTC
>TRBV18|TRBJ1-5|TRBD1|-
CASSPGQANQPQHF
TGCGCCAGCTCACCCGGACAGGCGAATCAGCCCCAGCATTTT
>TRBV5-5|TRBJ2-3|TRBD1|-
CASSLQGASADTQYF
TGTGCCAGCAGCCTACAGGGGGCTTCGGCAGATACGCAGTATTTT
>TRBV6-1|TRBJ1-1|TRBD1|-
CASSPGQSHTEAFF
TGTGCCAGCAGTCCGGGACAGTCTCACACTGAAGCTTTCTTT
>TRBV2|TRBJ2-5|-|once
CATKTWGTQETQYF
TGTGCCACCAAGACCTGGGGGACTCAAGAGACCCAGTACTTC
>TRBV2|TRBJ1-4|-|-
CASSEDRGGSEKLFF
TGTGCCAGCAGTGAAGATCGGGGTGGGAGTGAAAAACTGTTTTTT
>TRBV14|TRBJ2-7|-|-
CASSQAPGSSYEQYF
TGTGCCAGCAGCCAAGCCCCGGGGAGCTCCTACGAGCAGTACTTC
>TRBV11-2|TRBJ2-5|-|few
CASSQQVQETQYF
TGTGCCAGCAGCCAACAGGTCCAAGAGACCCAGTACTTC
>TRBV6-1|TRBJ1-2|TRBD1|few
CASRTGTGNYGYTF
TGTGCCAGCAGAACCGGGACAGGGAACTATGGCTACACCTTC
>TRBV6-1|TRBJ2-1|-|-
CASSENPGNVVDEQFF
TGTGCCAGCAGTGAAAATCCGGGAAACGTCGTCGATGAGCAGTTCTTC
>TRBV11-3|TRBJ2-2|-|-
CASSLPGNQELFF
TGTGCCAGCAGCTTACCGGGAAATCAGGAGCTGTTTTTT
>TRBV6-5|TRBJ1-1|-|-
CASRNRVVNTEAFF
TGTGCCAGCAGAAACCGGGTCGTGAACACTGAAGCTTTCTTT
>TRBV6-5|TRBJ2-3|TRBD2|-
CASSGLAGGSDTQYF
TGTGCCAGCAGTGGACTAGCGGGGGGTTCAGATACGCAGTATTTT
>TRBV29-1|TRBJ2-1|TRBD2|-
CSVVLAWEGYNEQFF
TGCAGCGTTGTGCTGGCATGGGAGGGCTACAATGAGCAGTTCTTC
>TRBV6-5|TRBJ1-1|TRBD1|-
CASNLGGLGTEAFF
TGTGCCAGCAACCTAGGGGGCCTCGGCACTGAAGCTTTCTTT
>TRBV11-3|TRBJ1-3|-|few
CASSLSGRSGNTIYF
TGTGCCAGCAGCTTGTCAGGCCGCTCTGGAAACACCATATATTTT
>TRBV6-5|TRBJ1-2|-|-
CASATAGSYGYTF
TGTGCCAGCGCCACCGCAGGATCCTATGGCTACACCTTC